A selection of T cell receptor beta chains follows, all from one sample in a study of cytomegalovirus exposure and HLA in healthy donors. Here immunoSEQ multiplex PCR was the method, and the copy in TCRdb shows in-frame clones only, minus some. The sample table sets out 100,000 to 150,000 clones. Sequenced: PBMCs. All receptors derive from a middle-aged man in good health and CMV-seronegative. The CDR3 runs from the conserved cysteine through the conserved F or W. A D gene is named only where the DNA matches it firmly.

D gene: .
V gene: TRBV6-5
J gene: TRBJ1-1
CDR3 DNA: TGTGCCAGCAGTTCTCTCCTAAGTGAAGCTTTCTTT
CDR3 protein: CASSSLLSEAFF

D gene: .
V gene: TRBV2
J gene: TRBJ1-4
CDR3 DNA: TGTGCCAGCCTGGGGCAGGATCGAACTAATGAAAAACTGTTTTTT
CDR3 protein: CASLGQDRTNEKLFF

D gene: .
V gene: TRBV4-1
J gene: TRBJ1-3
CDR3 DNA: TGCGCCAGCAGCCCATATTCGGGGGGTAGGAACACCATATATTTT
CDR3 protein: CASSPYSGGRNTIYF

D gene: .
V gene: TRBV10-3
J gene: TRBJ1-2
CDR3 DNA: TGTGCCATCAGTGAGGAAAGGGGGAGTGGCTACACCTTC
CDR3 protein: CAISEERGSGYTF

D gene: .
V gene: TRBV18
J gene: TRBJ2-7
CDR3 DNA: TGTGCCAGCTCCCTGTCCCCGGGGGACTCCTACGAGCAGTACTTC
CDR3 protein: CASSLSPGDSYEQYF

D gene: TRBD2
V gene: TRBV27
J gene: TRBJ2-3
CDR3 DNA: TGTGCCAGCAGCGGCGCCCCTAGCGGGAGCACAGATACGCAGTATTTT
CDR3 protein: CASSGAPSGSTDTQYF

D gene: TRBD1
V gene: TRBV30
J gene: TRBJ1-1
CDR3 DNA: TGTGCCTGGGGGAGGTCAGGGGGGAATACTGAAGCTTTCTTT
CDR3 protein: CAWGRSGGNTEAFF

D gene: .
V gene: TRBV30
J gene: TRBJ1-2
CDR3 DNA: TGTGCCTGGAGTGGAGCCGGGACTCCCTATGGCTACACCTTC
CDR3 protein: CAWSGAGTPYGYTF

D gene: TRBD2
V gene: TRBV2
J gene: TRBJ2-3
CDR3 DNA: TGTGCCAGCGGTAGCGGGAGGGCCGTCACAGATACGCAGTATTTT
CDR3 protein: CASGSGRAVTDTQYF

D gene: TRBD1
V gene: TRBV19
J gene: TRBJ1-5
CDR3 DNA: TGTGCCAGTAAAGACAGGGGCAAGGGTAGCAATCAGCCCCAGCATTTT
CDR3 protein: CASKDRGKGSNQPQHF

D gene: .
V gene: TRBV7-8
J gene: TRBJ1-3
CDR3 DNA: TGTGCCAGCAGCTCCCGTCCGACAGGACGTTCAGGAAACACCATATATTTT
CDR3 protein: CASSSRPTGRSGNTIYF

D gene: TRBD1
V gene: TRBV6-6
J gene: TRBJ1-5
CDR3 DNA: TGTGCCAGCAGCCGCGGACAGGGGAATAGCAATCAGCCCCAGCATTTT
CDR3 protein: CASSRGQGNSNQPQHF

D gene: .
V gene: TRBV6-5
J gene: TRBJ2-1
CDR3 DNA: TGTGCCAGCAGTTACTCCCATTTTGGCGCGGTGTTCTTC
CDR3 protein: CASSYSHFGAVFF

D gene: .
V gene: TRBV13
J gene: TRBJ1-3
CDR3 DNA: TGTGCCAGCAGCTTAGGAGGTGCGGGGTCTGGAAACACCATATATTTT
CDR3 protein: CASSLGGAGSGNTIYF

D gene: TRBD1
V gene: TRBV7-9
J gene: TRBJ1-2
CDR3 DNA: TGTGCCAGCAGCTCTGGAGGGGGCGCGGATGGCTACACCTTC
CDR3 protein: CASSSGGGADGYTF

D gene: .
V gene: TRBV29-1
J gene: TRBJ2-1
CDR3 DNA: TGCAGCGGGGGACTGTACAATGAGCAGTTCTTC
CDR3 protein: CSGGLYNEQFF

D gene: .
V gene: TRBV10-3
J gene: TRBJ1-5
CDR3 DNA: TGTGCCATCAGTGAGTCGGGCAGAAGAACTAATCAGCCCCAGCATTTT
CDR3 protein: CAISESGRRTNQPQHF

D gene: .
V gene: TRBV11-3
J gene: TRBJ2-7
CDR3 DNA: TGTGCCAGCAGCGCTAACTACGAGCAGTACTTC
CDR3 protein: CASSANYEQYF

D gene: TRBD1
V gene: TRBV11-3
J gene: TRBJ2-2
CDR3 DNA: TGTGCCAGCAGCCCGCGGACAGGGAACACCGGGGAGCTGTTTTTT
CDR3 protein: CASSPRTGNTGELFF

D gene: .
V gene: TRBV25-1
J gene: TRBJ2-3
CDR3 DNA: TGTGCCAGCAGTCACTTGTCGCGGCGGGAACCCCCAGATACGCAGTATTTT
CDR3 protein: CASSHLSRREPPDTQYF

D gene: TRBD1
V gene: TRBV19
J gene: TRBJ2-7
CDR3 DNA: TGTGCCAGTAGTATTGACAGGGACTACGAGCAGTACTTC
CDR3 protein: CASSIDRDYEQYF

D gene: TRBD2
V gene: TRBV4-1
J gene: TRBJ2-1
CDR3 DNA: TGCGCCAGCAGCCAAAGTCCGGGACTAGCAAAATTCAATGAGCAGTTCTTC
CDR3 protein: CASSQSPGLAKFNEQFF

D gene: .
V gene: TRBV7-2
J gene: TRBJ2-7
CDR3 DNA: TGTGCCAGCAGCCCCTGGACAGTGCGCGGATCCTACGAGCAGTACTTC
CDR3 protein: CASSPWTVRGSYEQYF

D gene: TRBD1
V gene: TRBV11-3
J gene: TRBJ2-5
CDR3 DNA: TGTGCCAGCAGCCCAGGGGGCGCGTCTGAGACCCAGTACTTC
CDR3 protein: CASSPGGASETQYF

D gene: TRBD1
V gene: TRBV2
J gene: TRBJ1-1
CDR3 DNA: TGTGCCAGCAGTCTCGACAGGGTACGGACTGAAGCTTTCTTT
CDR3 protein: CASSLDRVRTEAFF

D gene: .
V gene: TRBV7-2
J gene: TRBJ1-2
CDR3 DNA: TGTGCCAGCAGCTCTAACCGGGAGCGGTTTCGGGGCTACACCTTC
CDR3 protein: CASSSNRERFRGYTF

D gene: .
V gene: TRBV5-1
J gene: TRBJ2-5
CDR3 DNA: TGCGCCAGCAGCCAGAATGTAGCTGGAGCGGGAGAGACCCAGTACTTC
CDR3 protein: CASSQNVAGAGETQYF

D gene: TRBD1
V gene: TRBV5-1
J gene: TRBJ2-7
CDR3 DNA: TGCGCCAGCAGCTCCGACCCACAGGGGGCATCCTACGAGCAGTACTTC
CDR3 protein: CASSSDPQGASYEQYF

D gene: TRBD1
V gene: TRBV27
J gene: TRBJ2-7
CDR3 DNA: TGTGCCAGCAGTTTACGGGACAGCCTATTCTACGAGCAGTACTTC
CDR3 protein: CASSLRDSLFYEQYF

D gene: .
V gene: TRBV4-1
J gene: TRBJ2-3
CDR3 DNA: TGCGCCAGCAGCCAAGCGGGTAGGGGGGGCGCGTTCACAGATACGCAGTATTTT
CDR3 protein: CASSQAGRGGAFTDTQYF

D gene: TRBD1
V gene: TRBV11-2
J gene: TRBJ2-5
CDR3 DNA: TGTGCCAGCAGCTCCCGCGGGACAGGAGGGTCTCAAAGAGAGACCCAGTACTTC
CDR3 protein: CASSSRGTGGSQRETQYF

D gene: TRBD2
V gene: TRBV6-6
J gene: TRBJ2-5
CDR3 DNA: TGTGCCAGCATTTCCGGGAGGGAGGAAGAGACCCAGTACTTC
CDR3 protein: CASISGREEETQYF

D gene: TRBD1
V gene: TRBV5-1
J gene: TRBJ1-1
CDR3 DNA: TGCGCCAGCAGCATACAGGGGGCTATCACTGAAGCTTTCTTT
CDR3 protein: CASSIQGAITEAFF

D gene: .
V gene: TRBV4-3
J gene: TRBJ2-1
CDR3 DNA: TGCGCCAGCAGCCAAGATTGGGGCAACAATGAGCAGTTCTTC
CDR3 protein: CASSQDWGNNEQFF

D gene: .
V gene: TRBV7-2
J gene: TRBJ2-3
CDR3 DNA: TGTGCCAGCAGTGCCGGGTTCGCTCTCACAGATACGCAGTATTTT
CDR3 protein: CASSAGFALTDTQYF

D gene: TRBD1
V gene: TRBV29-1
J gene: TRBJ2-7
CDR3 DNA: TGCAGCGTACTAACAGGGGACGAGCAGTACTTC
CDR3 protein: CSVLTGDEQYF

D gene: .
V gene: TRBV6-6
J gene: TRBJ2-3
CDR3 DNA: TGTGCCAGCAGACATCGCTCTGGAGATACGCAGTATTTT
CDR3 protein: CASRHRSGDTQYF

D gene: .
V gene: TRBV2
J gene: TRBJ1-3
CDR3 DNA: TGTGCCAGCAGTGCGGTAGTTACTTTGTCTGGAAACACCATATATTTT
CDR3 protein: CASSAVVTLSGNTIYF

D gene: .
V gene: TRBV15
J gene: TRBJ2-7
CDR3 DNA: TGTGCCACCACCCGGGAGCGCAACTCCTACGAGCAGTACTTC
CDR3 protein: CATTRERNSYEQYF

D gene: .
V gene: TRBV10-2
J gene: TRBJ1-4
CDR3 DNA: TGCGCCAGCAGTGAATTGACCGGGGGGACTGAAAAACTGTTTTTT
CDR3 protein: CASSELTGGTEKLFF

D gene: .
V gene: TRBV4-3
J gene: TRBJ1-5
CDR3 DNA: TGCGCCAGCAGCCAAGATCCATCGGGTCAGCCCCAGCATTTT
CDR3 protein: CASSQDPSGQPQHF

D gene: .
V gene: TRBV4-2
J gene: TRBJ2-1
CDR3 DNA: TGTGCCAGCAGCCAAGACTGGGAGCGGGCTCTCTCCTACAATGAGCAGTTCTTC
CDR3 protein: CASSQDWERALSYNEQFF

D gene: .
V gene: TRBV5-1
J gene: TRBJ2-7
CDR3 DNA: TGCGCCAGCAGCTTGGTCCCTGACAACTACGAGCAGTACTTC
CDR3 protein: CASSLVPDNYEQYF

D gene: TRBD2
V gene: TRBV4-1
J gene: TRBJ2-1
CDR3 DNA: TGCGCCAGCAGCGCCGCCAGGGGAATAGCGGGATATGAGCAGTTCTTC
CDR3 protein: CASSAARGIAGYEQFF

D gene: TRBD1
V gene: TRBV4-1
J gene: TRBJ1-2
CDR3 DNA: TGCGCCAGCAGCCACCCCGGGACAGTTATCTATGGCTACACCTTC
CDR3 protein: CASSHPGTVIYGYTF

D gene: .
V gene: TRBV5-4
J gene: TRBJ2-5
CDR3 DNA: TGTGCCAGCAGCTTGGGGGGGGTTCGAGAGACCCAGTACTTC
CDR3 protein: CASSLGGVRETQYF

D gene: TRBD1
V gene: TRBV2
J gene: TRBJ1-1
CDR3 DNA: TGTGCCAGCAGTGATGTGGGACAGGGGGTTGACACTGAAGCTTTCTTT
CDR3 protein: CASSDVGQGVDTEAFF

D gene: .
V gene: TRBV10-1
J gene: TRBJ2-7
CDR3 DNA: TGCGCCAGCAGTGAGTCCGTTGACATTAGGTACGAGCAGTACTTC
CDR3 protein: CASSESVDIRYEQYF